One T cell receptor beta chain is described in this entry. One end of the junction does not line up with germline, which may come from a read error. The data were obtained in a study of immune characterization of retroperitoneal liposarcoma. TCRdb analysed the PCR reads with MiXCR anew, one entry per CDR3 protein. Of roughly 20,000 distinct CDR3 sequences listed, 35% to 45% are singletons. The CDR3 extends over 14 amino acids. The chain has TRBV5-3 and TRBJ2-5, with D tentatively TRBD1 (5 bases). TRBV5-3 has ORF status, its function being uncertain. The specimen sequenced was blood. The receptor's source is a male donor with retroperitoneal liposarcoma. The CDR3 is CASSLAGSQETQYF. In nucleotides, the CDR3 is TGTGCCAGCAGCTTGGCAGGGTCCCAAGAGACCCAGTACTTC.